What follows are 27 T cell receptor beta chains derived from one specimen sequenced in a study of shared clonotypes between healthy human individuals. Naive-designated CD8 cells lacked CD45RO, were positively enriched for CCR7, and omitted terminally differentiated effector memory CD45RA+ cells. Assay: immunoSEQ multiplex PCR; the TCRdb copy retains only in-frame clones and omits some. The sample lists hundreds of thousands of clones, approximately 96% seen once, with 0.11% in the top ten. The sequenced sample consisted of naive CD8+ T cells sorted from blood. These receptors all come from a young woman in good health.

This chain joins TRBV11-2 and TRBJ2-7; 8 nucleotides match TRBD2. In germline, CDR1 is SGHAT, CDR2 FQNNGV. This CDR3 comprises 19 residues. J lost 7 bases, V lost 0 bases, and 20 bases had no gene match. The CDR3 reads CASSLEGWSGRPGVSEQYF. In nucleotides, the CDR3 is TGTGCCAGCAGCTTAGAGGGTTGGAGCGGGAGACCCGGGGTGAGTGAGCAGTACTTC.

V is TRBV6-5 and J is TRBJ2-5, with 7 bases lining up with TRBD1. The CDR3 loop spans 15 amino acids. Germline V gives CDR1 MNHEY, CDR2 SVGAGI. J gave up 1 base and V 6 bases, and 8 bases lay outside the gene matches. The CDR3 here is CASSLQGTVQETQYF. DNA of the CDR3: TGTGCCAGCAGCTTACAGGGGACAGTCCAAGAGACCCAGTACTTC.

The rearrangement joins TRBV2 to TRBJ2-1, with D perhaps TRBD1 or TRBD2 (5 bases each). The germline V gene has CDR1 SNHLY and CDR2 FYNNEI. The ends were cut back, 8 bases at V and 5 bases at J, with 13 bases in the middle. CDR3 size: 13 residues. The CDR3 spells CASRDPLDNEQFF. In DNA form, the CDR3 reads TGTGCCAGCCGGGACCCGCTGGACAATGAGCAGTTCTTC.

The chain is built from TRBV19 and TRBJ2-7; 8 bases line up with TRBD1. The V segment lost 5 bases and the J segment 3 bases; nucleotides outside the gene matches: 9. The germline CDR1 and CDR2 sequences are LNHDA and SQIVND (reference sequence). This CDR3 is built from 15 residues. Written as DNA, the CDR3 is TGTGCCAGTAGTCATAGCCGGGACAGGATCTACGAGCAGTACTTC. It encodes CASSHSRDRIYEQYF.

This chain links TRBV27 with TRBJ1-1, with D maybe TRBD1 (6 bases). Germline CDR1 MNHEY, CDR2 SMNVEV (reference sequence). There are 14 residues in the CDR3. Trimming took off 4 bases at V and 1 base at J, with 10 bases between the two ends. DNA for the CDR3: TGTGCCAGCAGTTGGGGACAAACGAACACTGAAGCTTTCTTT. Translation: CASSWGQTNTEAFF.

The CDR3 nucleotides read TGTGCCAGCAGCGAGACAGGGGGCGCCTCACCCCTCCACTTT. This encodes CASSETGGASPLHF. The chain combines TRBV5-6 with TRBJ1-6, with TRBD1 matching 10 bases. Germline assignment: CDR1 SGHDT and CDR2 YYEEEE. After removal of 4 bases from V and 10 bases from J, the junction contained 5 bases not matched to a gene. The CDR3 has 14 amino acids.

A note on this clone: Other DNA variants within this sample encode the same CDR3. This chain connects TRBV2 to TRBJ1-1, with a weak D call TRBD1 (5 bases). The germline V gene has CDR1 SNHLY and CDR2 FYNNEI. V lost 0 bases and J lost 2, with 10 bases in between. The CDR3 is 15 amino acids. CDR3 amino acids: CASSEAQGVNTEAFF. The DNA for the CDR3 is TGTGCCAGCAGTGAAGCTCAAGGGGTAAACACTGAAGCTTTCTTT.

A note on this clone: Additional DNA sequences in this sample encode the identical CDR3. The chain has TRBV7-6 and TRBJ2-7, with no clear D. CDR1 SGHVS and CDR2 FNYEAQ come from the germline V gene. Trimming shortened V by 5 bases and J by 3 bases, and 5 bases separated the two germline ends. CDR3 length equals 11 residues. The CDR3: CASSPGYEQYF. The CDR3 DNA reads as TGTGCCAGCAGCCCCGGCTACGAGCAGTACTTC.

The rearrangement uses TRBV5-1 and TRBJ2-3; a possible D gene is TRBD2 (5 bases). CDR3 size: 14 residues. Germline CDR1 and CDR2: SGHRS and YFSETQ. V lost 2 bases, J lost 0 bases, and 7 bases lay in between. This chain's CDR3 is CASSFGVSTDTQYF. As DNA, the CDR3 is TGCGCCAGCAGCTTCGGGGTTAGCACAGATACGCAGTATTTT.

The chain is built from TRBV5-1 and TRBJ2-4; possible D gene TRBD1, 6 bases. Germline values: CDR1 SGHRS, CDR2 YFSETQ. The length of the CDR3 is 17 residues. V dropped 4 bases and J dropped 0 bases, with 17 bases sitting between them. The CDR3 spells CASSPGGRDLAKNIQYF. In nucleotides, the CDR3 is TGCGCCAGCAGCCCTGGGGGCAGGGATTTAGCCAAAAACATTCAGTACTTC.

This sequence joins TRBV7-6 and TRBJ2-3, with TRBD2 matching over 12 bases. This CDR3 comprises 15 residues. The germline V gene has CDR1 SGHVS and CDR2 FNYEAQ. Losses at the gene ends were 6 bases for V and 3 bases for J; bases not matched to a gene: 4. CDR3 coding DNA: TGTGCCAGCAGGAGGACTAGCGGGAAGACAGATACGCAGTATTTT. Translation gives CASRRTSGKTDTQYF. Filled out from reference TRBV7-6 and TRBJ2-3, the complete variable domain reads GAGVSQSPRYKVTKRGQDVALRCDPISGHVSLYWYRQALGQGPEFLTYFNYEAQQDKSGLPNDRFSAERPEGSISTLTIQRTEQRDSAMYRCASRRTSGKTDTQYFGPGTRLTVL.

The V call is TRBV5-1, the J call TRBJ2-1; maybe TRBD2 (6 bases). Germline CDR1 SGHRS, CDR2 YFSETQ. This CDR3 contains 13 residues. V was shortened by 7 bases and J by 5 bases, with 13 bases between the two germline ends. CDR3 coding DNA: TGCGCCAGCGGCGGGACGCCGAACAATGAGCAGTTCTTC. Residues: CASGGTPNNEQFF.

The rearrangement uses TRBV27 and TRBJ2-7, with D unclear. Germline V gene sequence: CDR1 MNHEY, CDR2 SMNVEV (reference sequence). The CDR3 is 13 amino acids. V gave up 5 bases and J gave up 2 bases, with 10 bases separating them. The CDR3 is CASSREVTYEQYF. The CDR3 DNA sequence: TGTGCCAGCAGTCGCGAGGTGACCTACGAGCAGTACTTC.

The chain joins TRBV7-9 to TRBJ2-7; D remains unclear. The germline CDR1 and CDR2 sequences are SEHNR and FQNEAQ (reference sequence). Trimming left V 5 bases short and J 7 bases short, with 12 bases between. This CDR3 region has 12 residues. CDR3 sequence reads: CASSLLLEEQYF. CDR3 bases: TGTGCCAGCAGCCTCCTTCTAGAGGAGCAGTACTTC.

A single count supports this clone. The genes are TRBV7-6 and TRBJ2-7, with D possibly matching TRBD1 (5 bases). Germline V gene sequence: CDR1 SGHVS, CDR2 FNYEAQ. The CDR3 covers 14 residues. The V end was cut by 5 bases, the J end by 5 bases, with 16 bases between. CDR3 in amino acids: CASSPGGAHDEQYF. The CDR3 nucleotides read TGTGCCAGCAGCCCCGGTGGGGCCCACGACGAGCAGTACTTC.

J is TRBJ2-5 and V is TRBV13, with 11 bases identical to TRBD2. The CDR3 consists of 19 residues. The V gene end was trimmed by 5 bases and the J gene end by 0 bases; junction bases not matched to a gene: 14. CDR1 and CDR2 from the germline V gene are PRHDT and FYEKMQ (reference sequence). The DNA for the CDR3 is TGTGCCAGCAGCCCCGGACTAGCGGGCACAAGCCAGTACCAAGAGACCCAGTACTTC. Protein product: CASSPGLAGTSQYQETQYF. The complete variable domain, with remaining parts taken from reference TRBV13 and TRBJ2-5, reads AAGVIQSPRHLIKEKRETATLKCYPIPRHDTVYWYQQGPGQDPQFLISFYEKMQSDKGSIPDRFSAQQFSDYHSELNMSSLELGDSALYFCASSPGLAGTSQYQETQYFGPGTRLLVL.

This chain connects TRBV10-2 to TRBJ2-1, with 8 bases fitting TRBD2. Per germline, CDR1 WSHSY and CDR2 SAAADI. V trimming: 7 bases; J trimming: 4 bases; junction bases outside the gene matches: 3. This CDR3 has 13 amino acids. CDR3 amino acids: CASMGLDYNEQFF. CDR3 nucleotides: TGCGCCAGCATGGGACTAGATTACAATGAGCAGTTCTTC.

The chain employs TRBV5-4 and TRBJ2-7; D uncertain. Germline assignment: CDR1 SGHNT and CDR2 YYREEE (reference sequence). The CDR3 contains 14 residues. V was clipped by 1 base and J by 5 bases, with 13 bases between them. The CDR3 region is CASSLWGPSNEQYF. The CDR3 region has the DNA TGTGCCAGCAGCTTGTGGGGTCCCTCTAACGAGCAGTACTTC.

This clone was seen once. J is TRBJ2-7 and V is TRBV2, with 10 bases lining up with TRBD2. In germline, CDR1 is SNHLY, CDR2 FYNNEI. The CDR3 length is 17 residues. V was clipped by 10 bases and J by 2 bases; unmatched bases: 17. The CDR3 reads CANIPGPGTSETYEQYF. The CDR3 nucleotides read TGTGCCAACATACCGGGCCCCGGGACTAGCGAGACCTACGAGCAGTACTTC.

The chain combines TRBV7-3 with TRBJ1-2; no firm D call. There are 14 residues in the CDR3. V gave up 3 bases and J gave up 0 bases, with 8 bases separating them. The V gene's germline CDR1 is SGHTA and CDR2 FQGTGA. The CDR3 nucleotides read TGTGCCAGCAGCTTCGGAGGGCCTAACTATGGCTACACCTTC. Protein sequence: CASSFGGPNYGYTF.

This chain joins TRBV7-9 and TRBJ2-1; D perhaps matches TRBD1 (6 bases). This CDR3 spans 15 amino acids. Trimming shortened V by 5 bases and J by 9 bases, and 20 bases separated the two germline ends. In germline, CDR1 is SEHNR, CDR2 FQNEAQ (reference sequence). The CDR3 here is CASSPGGGRVAEQFF. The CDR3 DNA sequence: TGTGCCAGCAGCCCGGGTGGGGGCCGGGTTGCTGAGCAGTTCTTC.

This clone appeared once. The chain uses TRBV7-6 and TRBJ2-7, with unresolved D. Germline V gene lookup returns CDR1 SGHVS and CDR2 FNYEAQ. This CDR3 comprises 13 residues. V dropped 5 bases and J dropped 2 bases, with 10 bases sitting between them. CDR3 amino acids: CASSNDGAYEQYF. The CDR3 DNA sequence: TGTGCCAGCAGCAATGACGGTGCCTACGAGCAGTACTTC.

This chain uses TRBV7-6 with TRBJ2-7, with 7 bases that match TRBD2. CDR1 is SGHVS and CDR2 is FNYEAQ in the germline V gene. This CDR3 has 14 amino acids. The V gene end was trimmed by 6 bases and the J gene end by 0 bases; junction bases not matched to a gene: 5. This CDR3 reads CASSSLADSYEQYF. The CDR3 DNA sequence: TGTGCCAGCAGTTCTCTAGCGGACTCCTACGAGCAGTACTTC.

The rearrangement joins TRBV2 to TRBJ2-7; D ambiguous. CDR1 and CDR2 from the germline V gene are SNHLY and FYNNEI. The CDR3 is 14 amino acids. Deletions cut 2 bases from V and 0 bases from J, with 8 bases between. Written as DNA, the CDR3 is TGTGCCAGCAGTGAAATGCGGACCTCCTACGAGCAGTACTTC. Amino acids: CASSEMRTSYEQYF.

CDR3 residues: CASTPDRGTDTQYF. The CDR3 coding sequence is TGTGCCAGCACCCCCGACAGGGGGACAGATACGCAGTATTTT. This chain joins TRBV27 and TRBJ2-3; TRBD1 matches at 9 bases. Trimming removed 7 bases from V and 3 bases from J; junction bases left unmatched: 5. Germline V gene sequence: CDR1 MNHEY, CDR2 SMNVEV (reference sequence). There are 14 residues in the CDR3.

Here the CDR3 reads CAWSVQLNGNTIYF. DNA of the CDR3: TGTGCCTGGAGTGTACAATTAAATGGAAACACCATATATTTT. The chain recombines TRBV30 with TRBJ1-3; D ambiguous. CDR1 and CDR2 (germline): GTSNPN, SVGIG (reference sequence). Between the trimmed V and J ends, which lost 0 bases and 3 bases, there was a span of 9 bases. The CDR3 sequence is 14 residues long.

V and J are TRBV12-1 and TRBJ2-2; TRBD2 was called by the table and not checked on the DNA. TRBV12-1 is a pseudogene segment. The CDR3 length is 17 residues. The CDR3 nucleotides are TGTGCCAGCAGCTTTGCGATCTCCCTACTAACATCTGGGGAGCTGTTTTTT. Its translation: CASSFAISLLTSGELFF.